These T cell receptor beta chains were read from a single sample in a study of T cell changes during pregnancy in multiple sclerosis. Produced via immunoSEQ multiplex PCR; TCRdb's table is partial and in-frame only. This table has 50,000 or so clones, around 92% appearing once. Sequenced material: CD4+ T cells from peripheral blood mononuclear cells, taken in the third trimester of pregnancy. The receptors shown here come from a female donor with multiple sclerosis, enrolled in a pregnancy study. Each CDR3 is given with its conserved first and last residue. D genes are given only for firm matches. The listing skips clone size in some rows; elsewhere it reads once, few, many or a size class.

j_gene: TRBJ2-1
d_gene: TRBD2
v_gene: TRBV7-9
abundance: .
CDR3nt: TGTGCCAGCAGCTTAGCGACTAGCGGGGGTTACAATGAGCAGTTCTTC
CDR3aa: CASSLATSGGYNEQFF

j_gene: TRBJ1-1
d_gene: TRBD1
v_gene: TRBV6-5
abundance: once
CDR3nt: TGTGCCAGCGGGGGACAGGTACTCAACACTGAAGCTTTCTTT
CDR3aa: CASGGQVLNTEAFF

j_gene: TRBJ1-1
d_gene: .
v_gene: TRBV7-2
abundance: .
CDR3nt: TGTGCCAGCAGCTTGGACATTAATATGCGGGGGACTGAAGCTTTCTTT
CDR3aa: CASSLDINMRGTEAFF

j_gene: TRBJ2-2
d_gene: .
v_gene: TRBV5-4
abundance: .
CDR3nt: TGTGCCAGCGGGGCGCAGACCGGGGAGCTGTTTTTT
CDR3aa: CASGAQTGELFF

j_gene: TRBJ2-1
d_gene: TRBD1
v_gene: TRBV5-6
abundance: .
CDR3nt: TGTGCCAGCAGCCCCCGGGACAGGTTCGGCAATGAGCAGTTCTTC
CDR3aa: CASSPRDRFGNEQFF

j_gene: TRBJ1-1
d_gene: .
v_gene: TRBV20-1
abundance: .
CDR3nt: TGCAGTGCCTTCGATAAGGTGGAGGCTTTCTTT
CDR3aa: CSAFDKVEAFF

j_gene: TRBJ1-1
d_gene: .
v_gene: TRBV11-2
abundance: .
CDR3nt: TGTGCCAGCAGCTTCGGAGGACAGCACACTGAAGCTTTCTTT
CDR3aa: CASSFGGQHTEAFF

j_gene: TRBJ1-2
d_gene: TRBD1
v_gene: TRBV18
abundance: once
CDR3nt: TGTGCCAGCTCACCATCACAGGGGAACTATGGCTACACCTTC
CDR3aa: CASSPSQGNYGYTF

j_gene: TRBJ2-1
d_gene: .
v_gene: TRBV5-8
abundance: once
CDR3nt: TGTGCCAGCAGCCCCACGAGTTACAATGAGCAGTTCTTC
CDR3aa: CASSPTSYNEQFF

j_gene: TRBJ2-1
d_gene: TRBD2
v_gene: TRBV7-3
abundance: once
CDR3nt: TGTGCCAGCAGCTTAACCCCCGGGGGGGCGGGGGGGCCTGATGAGCAGTTCTTC
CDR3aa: CASSLTPGGAGGPDEQFF

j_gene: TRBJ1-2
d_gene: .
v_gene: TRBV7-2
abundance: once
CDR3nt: TGTGCCAGCAGCCCCCACACAGCAAACTATGGCTACACCTTC
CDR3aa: CASSPHTANYGYTF

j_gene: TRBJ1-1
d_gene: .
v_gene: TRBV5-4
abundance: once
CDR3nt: TGTGCCAGCAGCCCTAGGGGAAAATGGGACACTGAAGCTTTCTTT
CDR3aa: CASSPRGKWDTEAFF

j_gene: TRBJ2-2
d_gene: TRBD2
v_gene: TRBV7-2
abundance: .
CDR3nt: TGTGCCAGCGGGGACTACAACACCGGGGAGCTGTTTTTT
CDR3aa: CASGDYNTGELFF

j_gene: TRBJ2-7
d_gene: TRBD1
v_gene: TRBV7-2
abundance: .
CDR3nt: TGTGCCAGCAGCAAGCGGACAGGCTCCTACGAGCAGTACTTC
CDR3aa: CASSKRTGSYEQYF

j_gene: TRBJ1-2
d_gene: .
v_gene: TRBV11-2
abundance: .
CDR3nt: TGTGCCAGCAGCTTAGGACAGATCGGCTACACCTTC
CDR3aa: CASSLGQIGYTF

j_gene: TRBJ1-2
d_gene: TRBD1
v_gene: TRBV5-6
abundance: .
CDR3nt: TGTGCCAGCAGGTATACAGGGGGTAGTACCTATGGCTACACCTTC
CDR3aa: CASRYTGGSTYGYTF

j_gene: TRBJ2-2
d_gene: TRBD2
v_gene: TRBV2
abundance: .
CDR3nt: TGTGCCAGCAGAGGACTAGCGGGGCGCATTGCCGGGGAGCTGTTTTTT
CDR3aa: CASRGLAGRIAGELFF

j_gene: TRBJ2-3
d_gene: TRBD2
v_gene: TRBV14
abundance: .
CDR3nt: TGTGCCAGCAGCCTAGCGGGGGGGTCATTCACAGATACGCAGTATTTT
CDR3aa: CASSLAGGSFTDTQYF

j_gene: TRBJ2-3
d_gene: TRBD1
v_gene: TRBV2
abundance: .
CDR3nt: TGTGCCAACGGACAGGGGGCTTCAGATACGCAGTATTTT
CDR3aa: CANGQGASDTQYF

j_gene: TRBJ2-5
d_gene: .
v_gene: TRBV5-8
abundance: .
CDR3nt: TGTGCCAGCAGCTTGGTAGACTTAGCGTTTGAGACCCAGTACTTC
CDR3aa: CASSLVDLAFETQYF

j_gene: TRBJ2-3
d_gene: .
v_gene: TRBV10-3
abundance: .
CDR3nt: TGTGCCATCAATGATCTCCGCACAGATACGCAGTATTTT
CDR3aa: CAINDLRTDTQYF

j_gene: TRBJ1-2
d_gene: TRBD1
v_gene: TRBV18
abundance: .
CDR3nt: TGTGCCAGCTCACCACCCGGGACAGTTAGAGGCTACACCTTC
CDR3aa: CASSPPGTVRGYTF

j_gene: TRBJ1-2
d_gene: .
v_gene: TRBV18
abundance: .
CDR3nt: TGTGCCAGCTCACCACGGGTGCCAGCGGAGGGCTATGGCTACACCTTC
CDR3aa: CASSPRVPAEGYGYTF

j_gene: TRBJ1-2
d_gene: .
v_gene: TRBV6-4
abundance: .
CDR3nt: TGTGCCAGCAGTGTCAAACAGGGCTATGGCTACACCTTC
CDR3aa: CASSVKQGYGYTF

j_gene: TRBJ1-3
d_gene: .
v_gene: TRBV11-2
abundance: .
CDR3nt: TGTGCCAGCAGCTTAGTTGGGGCAGTCTCTGGAAACACCATATATTTT
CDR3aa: CASSLVGAVSGNTIYF

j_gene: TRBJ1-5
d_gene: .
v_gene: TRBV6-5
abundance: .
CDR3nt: TGTGCCAGCAGTTACCGGGCTGGGGCTGGCAATCAGCCCCAGCATTTT
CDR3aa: CASSYRAGAGNQPQHF

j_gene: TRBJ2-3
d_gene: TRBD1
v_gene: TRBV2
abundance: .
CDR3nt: TGTGCCAGGGGGGACAGCTACGATACGCAGTATTTT
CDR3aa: CARGDSYDTQYF

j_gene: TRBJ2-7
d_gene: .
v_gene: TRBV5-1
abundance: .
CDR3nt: TGCGCCAGCAGCGCGGGACAGACGTACGAGCAGTACTTC
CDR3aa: CASSAGQTYEQYF

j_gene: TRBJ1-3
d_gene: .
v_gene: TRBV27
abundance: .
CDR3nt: TGTGCCAGCAGTTTCGGTCGGGGGTCTGGAAACACCATATATTTT
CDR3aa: CASSFGRGSGNTIYF

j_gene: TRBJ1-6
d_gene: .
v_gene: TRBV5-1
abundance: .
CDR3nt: TGCGCCAGCAGCTTGGTGGGGGGTCCGGATTCACCCCTCCACTTT
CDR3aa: CASSLVGGPDSPLHF

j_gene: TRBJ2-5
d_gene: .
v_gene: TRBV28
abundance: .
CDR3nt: TGTGCCAGCAGTGAACCCACTACCACGGAGACCCAGTACTTC
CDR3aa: CASSEPTTTETQYF

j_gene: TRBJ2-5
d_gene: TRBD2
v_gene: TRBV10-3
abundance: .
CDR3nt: TGTGCCATCAGTGCAGGGCTAGCGGGACAAGAGACCCAGTACTTC
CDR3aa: CAISAGLAGQETQYF

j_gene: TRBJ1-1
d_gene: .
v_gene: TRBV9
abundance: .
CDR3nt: TGTGCCAGCAGCGCTCCCGGGGGGAGGAACACTGAAGCTTTCTTT
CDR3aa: CASSAPGGRNTEAFF

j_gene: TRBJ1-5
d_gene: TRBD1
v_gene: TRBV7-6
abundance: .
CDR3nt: TGTGCCAGCAGCCCTCGACAGGGAAGTCTGCCCCAGCATTTT
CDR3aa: CASSPRQGSLPQHF

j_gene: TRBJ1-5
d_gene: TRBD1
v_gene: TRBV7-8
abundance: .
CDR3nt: TGTGCCAGCAGCTCTCAGGGGGATCAGCCCCAGCATTTT
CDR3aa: CASSSQGDQPQHF

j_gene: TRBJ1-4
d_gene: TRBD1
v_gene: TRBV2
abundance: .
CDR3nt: TGTGCCAGCAGTGGTGACAGGGCGAAGGTGTTTTTT
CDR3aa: CASSGDRAKVFF

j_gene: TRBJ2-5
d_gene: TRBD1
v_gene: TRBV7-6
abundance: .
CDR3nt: TGTGCCAGCAGCCCTTGGACAGGGTTAGCGCAAGAGACCCAGTACTTC
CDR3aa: CASSPWTGLAQETQYF

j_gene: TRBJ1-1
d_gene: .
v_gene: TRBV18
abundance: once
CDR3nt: TGTGCCAGCTCACCAAAGGGGATCCAGAACACTGAAGCTTTCTTT
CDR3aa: CASSPKGIQNTEAFF

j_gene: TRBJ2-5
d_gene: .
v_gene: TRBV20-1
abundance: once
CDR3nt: TGCAGTGCTAGCCCTTTAGAGACCCAGTACTTC
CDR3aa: CSASPLETQYF

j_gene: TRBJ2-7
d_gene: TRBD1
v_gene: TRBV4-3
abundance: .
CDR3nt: TGCGCCAGCAGCCACCGGACAGGATCCAGCTACGAGCAGTACTTC
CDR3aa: CASSHRTGSSYEQYF

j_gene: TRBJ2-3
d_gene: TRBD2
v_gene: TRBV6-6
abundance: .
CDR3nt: TGTGCCAGCAGCCTTCAAGCGGGGGGGCCAGATACGCAGTATTTT
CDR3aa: CASSLQAGGPDTQYF

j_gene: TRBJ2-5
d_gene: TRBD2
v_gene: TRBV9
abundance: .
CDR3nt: TGTGCCAGCAGCGTAGGGGTCAGCGGGGGGAGCCAAGAGACCCAGTACTTC
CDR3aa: CASSVGVSGGSQETQYF

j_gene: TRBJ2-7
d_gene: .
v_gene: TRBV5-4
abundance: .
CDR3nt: TGTGCCAGCAGCTTGCGGCAGGGGGGCTACGAGCAGTACTTC
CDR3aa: CASSLRQGGYEQYF

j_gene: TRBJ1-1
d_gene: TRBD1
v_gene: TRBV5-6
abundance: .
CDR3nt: TGTGCCAGCAGCAAAAGGGTCACAGGGGGCGTGAGGGTGAACACTGAAGCTTTCTTT
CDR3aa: CASSKRVTGGVRVNTEAFF

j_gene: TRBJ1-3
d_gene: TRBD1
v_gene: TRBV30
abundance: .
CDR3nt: TGTGCCTGGCGGGGACAGGGCCCGGGAAACACCATATATTTT
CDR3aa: CAWRGQGPGNTIYF

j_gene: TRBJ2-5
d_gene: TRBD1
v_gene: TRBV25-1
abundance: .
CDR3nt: TGTGCCAGCAGTGAGGGGCGCCAGGGGGCGGAGACCCAGTACTTC
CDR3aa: CASSEGRQGAETQYF

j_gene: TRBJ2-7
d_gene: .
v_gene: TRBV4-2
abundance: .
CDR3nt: TGTGCCAGCAGCCAAGGGCCAGGGGACGAGCAGTACTTC
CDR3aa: CASSQGPGDEQYF

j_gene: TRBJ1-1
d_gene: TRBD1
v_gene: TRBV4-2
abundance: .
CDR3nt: TGTGCCAGCAGCCAAGACGCCCATAACAGGGGGGGAGAGTACACTGAAGCTTTCTTT
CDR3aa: CASSQDAHNRGGEYTEAFF

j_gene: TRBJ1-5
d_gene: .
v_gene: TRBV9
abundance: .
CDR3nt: TGTGCCAGCAGCGTAGGGGGGGTAGGAAATCAGCCCCAGCATTTT
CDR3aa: CASSVGGVGNQPQHF

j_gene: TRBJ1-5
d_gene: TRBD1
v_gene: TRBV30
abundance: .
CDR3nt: TGTGCCTGGAGGGCACAGGGGAATCAGCCCCAGCATTTT
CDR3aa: CAWRAQGNQPQHF

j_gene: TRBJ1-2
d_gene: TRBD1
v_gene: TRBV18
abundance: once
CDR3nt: TGTGCCAGCTCTCTATTCCGGGACAGGGAGTATGGCTACACCTTC
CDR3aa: CASSLFRDREYGYTF

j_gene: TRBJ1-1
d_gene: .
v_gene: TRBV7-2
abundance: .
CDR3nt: TGTGCCAGCAGCCCGGGCGCGGGACGGATAAAGATATCTGAAGCTTTCTTT
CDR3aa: CASSPGAGRIKISEAFF

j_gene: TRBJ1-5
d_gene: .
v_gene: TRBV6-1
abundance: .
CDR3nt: TGTGCCAGCAGTCCCGAGGGTGGCAGGTATTGGCCCCAGCATTTT
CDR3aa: CASSPEGGRYWPQHF

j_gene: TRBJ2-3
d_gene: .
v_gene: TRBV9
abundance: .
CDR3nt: TGTGCCAGCAGCCCACTGGGGGGGCTCACAGATACGCAGTATTTT
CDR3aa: CASSPLGGLTDTQYF